The source of this T cell receptor beta chain is a study of cytomegalovirus exposure and HLA in healthy donors listed by TCRdb under 2017. Study-level background: An earlier analysis of roughly 500 of the donors reported more than 250 Gb of sequence data and 117 million unique TCR beta sequences from 190 million or so T cells. An early release covering roughly 600 HLA-typed donors comprised roughly 300 gigabases of sequencing data and 85 million to 100 million unique TCR sequences. Of the 300 to 400 genotyped donors, over 65% fell in the genetic ancestry cluster associated with self-reported Caucasian donors. The study aimed to test whether signatures of past pathogen exposure could be identified by cataloging public T cell receptors. Using immunosequencing, the study profiled T cell repertoires from some 670 subjects and related those repertoires to cytomegalovirus serostatus. Along with the roughly 700-subject first cohort, a separate validation cohort of roughly 110 different subjects was used. To predict cytomegalovirus infection status, the study combined high-throughput TCR immunosequencing, statistical association of individual TCRs with disease status, and machine learning. In a later analysis, previously published TCR beta repertoires from 600 to 850 donors were re-analyzed and high-resolution HLA genotyping was added so that TCR occurrence patterns could be studied. The later analysis used no new phenotypic data to find candidate immune exposures, relying instead on TCR beta sequences and their occurrence across donors. To decide whether each TCR beta V gene segment behaved as functional or pseudogenic, an earlier analysis of over 500 of the donors relied on high-throughput TCR beta sequencing. Donor age, sex, ethnicity and CMV serostatus were compiled together with the repertoire data. In a later genetic analysis, genome-wide SNP genotypes for about three fifths of the roughly 670 donors were used, and that subset was treated as a discovery cohort. Every repertoire in the discovery cohort had been generated on one and the same sequencing platform. Both class I and class II loci were covered by HLA typing, at four-digit resolution. Typing coverage varied by locus: 629-630 donors for A, B, C, DRB1 and DQB1; roughly 500 for DQA1; more than 600 for DPA1; roughly 450 for DPB1. Five DR-DQ haplotypes were treated as single units for association and clustering because of strong linkage in the cohort. Among 398 genotyped donors of the cohort, an average of roughly 240,000 unique TCR beta nucleotide sequences were sequenced per donor, roughly 20% of them non-productive.

This clone was counted a single time. The antigen this receptor binds is unknown. It has no much larger one-base neighbor in the sample; base qualities were not kept. Libraries were prepared through the immunoSEQ multiplex PCR assay. For the multiplex PCR, a mixture combining 60 forward primers for TCR Vbeta segments and 13 reverse primers for TCR Jbeta segments was used. Amplification of the CDR3 region of rearranged TCR beta genes was performed with a multiplex PCR assay on genomic DNA. Amplified TCR beta libraries were sequenced as 87-base-pair reads on the Illumina HiSeq System. Concerning the study's data processing: In a later analysis, tens of millions of unique TCR beta chains were counted across the 650 to 750 repertoires, and roughly 10 million of these chains were shared by at least two donors. Raw reads were error-corrected and collapsed into unique sequences by a nearest-neighbor algorithm in which closely related sequences were merged to remove PCR and sequencing errors. To assign V, D and J gene segments, CDR3 sequences were aligned to IMGT reference sequences. For a sequence to be retained, a match of at least six nucleotides to both a V gene segment and a J gene segment was required. A rearrangement was called productive if the CDR3 had no stop codons and remained in frame with V and J, and every other rearrangement was called non-productive. Following IMGT convention, CDR3 was defined as the stretch from the second conserved V-encoded cysteine to the conserved J-encoded phenylalanine. The earlier analysis of about 570 of the donors excluded any sequence lacking an unambiguous match to a single V gene segment. In an earlier analysis of approximately 590 of the donors, V segments were called functional above 56.7% productive rearrangements and were called segregating when the between-donor standard deviation exceeded 5%. A statistical classification framework was developed to diagnose cytomegalovirus status using the catalog of TCR beta chain sequences. A later analysis assigned V and J genes by comparing TCR nucleotide sequences with IMGT/GENE-DB human TR gene sequences. The TCRdist pipeline was used in a later analysis to assign CDR3 sequences and most-parsimonious VDJ recombination scenarios. In a later analysis, each TCR beta chain was defined by its CDR3 amino acid sequence together with its V-gene family, and reads without a unique V-gene family were excluded. In a later analysis, approximately 640 highly shared, low-generation-probability nucleotide sequences were removed to address suspected cross-contamination and a sequencing artifact. A later analysis calculated a clonal expansion index for each public chain from normalized within-repertoire ranks of inferred template counts. In a later analysis, generation probabilities were computed with a VDJ recombination model fitted to out-of-frame rearrangements, and the resulting probabilities were checked against IGoR. In a later analysis, hypergeometric tests were used to score TCR-TCR, TCR-HLA and TCR-CMV co-occurrence, with a repertoire-size bias correction applied to TCR pairs. To estimate false discovery rates, a later analysis permuted the HLA or CMV assignments 20 times. In a later analysis, co-occurring TCRs were grouped using DBSCAN, and TCRdist sequence similarity was added for clustering within HLA-allele-positive subsets. Repertoires with fewer than 30,000 or more than 120,000 public chains, plus five repertoires with anomalous nucleotide sharing, were excluded from co-occurrence clustering. TCRdb stores this immuneACCESS table with in-frame sequences only. Part of the clones is absent; in the studies checked, under half of the shortfall reflects unresolved V genes, and no reason is known for the rest. That table is the source of V, J and clone size, and D and trimming were worked out from the DNA. In this sample the table shows about 100,000 clones, more than 65% of which occur a single time. The ten largest account for about 4.4% of the sample.

The cohort was made up of several hundred healthy bone marrow donors. Cohort members were all nominally healthy when sampled, although unrecorded immune exposures were likely present. The donor was CMV seropositive and belonged to the group of 250 to 300 seropositive cohort members. A peripheral blood sample was provided by each donor, and peripheral blood mononuclear cells were used for TCR beta sequencing. Genomic DNA extraction from the blood cell samples was performed with the Qiagen DNeasy Blood Extraction Kit. The CDR3 spans 17 residues, from the cysteine through the phenylalanine. The only DNA kept is the CDR3, 51 bases in frame from the first base. CDR1 SQVTM and CDR2 ANQGSEA were looked up in the germline V gene. Deletion took 8 bases off V and 7 bases off J, with a span of 30 bases between the germline ends. Results the study describes overall, beyond this receptor: The 87-base-pair reads could not distinguish some IMGT-functional V segments, including TRBV6-2 and TRBV6-3, so those segments were excluded. It was suggested by the authors that the approach could potentially be generalized to other disease states and immunological phenotypes. Presence/absence analyses assumed roughly uniform sequencing depth across donors, an assumption that may not hold. According to a later analysis, parvovirus B19, influenza, CMV and Epstein-Barr virus appeared linked to several top co-occurrence clusters. A further reported finding was that TCR beta sequences accurately predicted the HLA-A and HLA-B alleles for most subjects in the first cohort. A later analysis found that HLA-associated TCR beta chains were more clonally expanded and had lower generation probabilities than equally common non-associated chains. Across donors, most TCR sequences were observed very rarely, whereas some public TCRs were present in many individuals. The cohort was sequenced for TCR beta chains only, and without alpha or paired-chain data the features that could be detected were limited. A later genetic analysis associated a missense DCLRE1C variant with V-gene and J-gene trimming of TCR beta chains, and an independent cohort replicated the association. A few of the identified cytomegalovirus-associated TCR beta chains were confirmed in vitro to be specific for cytomegalovirus antigens. An earlier analysis of approximately 570 of the donors showed that most TCR beta V segments appeared in productive rearrangements either about 87% or about 30% of the time, which broadly matched IMGT annotations. The only immune exposure information available for the cohort was CMV serostatus. Specific HLA alleles were associated with 16,951 TCR beta sequences at a false discovery rate of 0.05 in a later analysis. When HLA alleles, especially DR and DQ, strongly co-occurred, TCR associations were difficult to assign to individual alleles. Compared with the 666-donor mean, donors in an Asian-associated ancestry cluster had fewer N-insertions in productive TCRs, according to a later genetic analysis. In both the original and validation cohorts, the classifier was reported to diagnose cytomegalovirus status with high specificity and sensitivity. In a later analysis, most CMV-associated TCR beta chains were found to appear HLA-restricted, with HLA associations seemingly driven largely by CMV exposure. According to a later analysis, TCR association rates differed among HLA loci, with DRB1 alleles showing the most associated TCRs and HLA-C alleles showing the fewest. The earlier analysis of 587 of the donors excluded 15 to 20 rarely observed V segments, including chromosome 9 orphons, because counts were too low. Because HLA typing was missing for some donors at each locus, association tests included only the typed subset. The study listed 164 TCR beta chains as associated with cytomegalovirus. Linkage disequilibrium might explain the correlated functional status among segregating V segments, but an unknown experimental factor could not be excluded. A group of highly shared sequence variants was considered likely to be a technical artifact of the sequencing pipeline.

Rearrangement joined TRBV29-1 to TRBJ2-1; the D gene is perhaps TRBD2, on 11 matching bases. The receptor was derived from a woman aged 18-29 years in good health and CMV-seropositive. Input material: PBMCs. CDR3 sequence: CSTPSRTGGLAENEQFF. The base sequence is TGCAGCACCCCCTCGCGGACAGGGGGACTAGCGGAAAATGAGCAGTTCTTC.